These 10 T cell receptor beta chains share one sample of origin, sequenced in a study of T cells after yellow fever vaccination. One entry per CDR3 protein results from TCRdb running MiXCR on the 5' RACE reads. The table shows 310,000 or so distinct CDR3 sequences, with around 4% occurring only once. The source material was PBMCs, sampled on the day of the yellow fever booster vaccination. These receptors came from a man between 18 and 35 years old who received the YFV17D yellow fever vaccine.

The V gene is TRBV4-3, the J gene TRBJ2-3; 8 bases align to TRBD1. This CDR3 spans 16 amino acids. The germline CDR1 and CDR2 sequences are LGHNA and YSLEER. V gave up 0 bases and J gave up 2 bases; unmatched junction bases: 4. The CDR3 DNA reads TGCGCCAGCAGCCAAGAATACAGGGGGGCCACAGATACGCAGTATTTT. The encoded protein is CASSQEYRGATDTQYF.

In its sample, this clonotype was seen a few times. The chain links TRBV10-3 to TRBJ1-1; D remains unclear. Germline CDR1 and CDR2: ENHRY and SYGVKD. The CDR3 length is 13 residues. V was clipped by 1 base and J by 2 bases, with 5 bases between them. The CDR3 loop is CAISEWGNTEAFF. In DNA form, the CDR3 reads TGTGCCATCAGTGAGTGGGGTAACACTGAAGCTTTCTTT.

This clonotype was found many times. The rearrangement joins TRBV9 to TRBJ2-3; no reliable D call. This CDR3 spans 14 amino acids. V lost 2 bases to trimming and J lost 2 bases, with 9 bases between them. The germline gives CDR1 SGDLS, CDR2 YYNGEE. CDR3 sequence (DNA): TGTGCCAGCAGCGTTTCCGCGGTCACAGATACGCAGTATTTT. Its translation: CASSVSAVTDTQYF.

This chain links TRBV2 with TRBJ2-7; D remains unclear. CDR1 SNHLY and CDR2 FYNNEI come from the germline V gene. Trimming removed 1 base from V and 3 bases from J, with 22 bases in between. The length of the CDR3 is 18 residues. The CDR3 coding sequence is TGTGCCAGCAGTGAAGACACTGAAGATTCAACCTTCAGCTACGAGCAGTACTTC. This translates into CASSEDTEDSTFSYEQYF.

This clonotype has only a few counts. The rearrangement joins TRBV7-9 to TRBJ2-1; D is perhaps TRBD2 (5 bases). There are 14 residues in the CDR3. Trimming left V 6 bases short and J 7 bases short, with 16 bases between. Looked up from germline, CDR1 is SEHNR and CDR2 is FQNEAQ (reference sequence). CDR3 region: CASSSRSRDNEQFF. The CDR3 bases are TGTGCCAGCAGTTCCCGAAGTCGGGATAATGAGCAGTTCTTC.

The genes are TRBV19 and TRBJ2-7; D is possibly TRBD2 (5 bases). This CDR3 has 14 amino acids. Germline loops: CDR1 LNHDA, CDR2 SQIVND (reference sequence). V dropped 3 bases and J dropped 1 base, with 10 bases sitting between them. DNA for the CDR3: TGTGCCAGTAGTATCGGCGGGCTATCCTACGAGCAGTACTTC. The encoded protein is CASSIGGLSYEQYF. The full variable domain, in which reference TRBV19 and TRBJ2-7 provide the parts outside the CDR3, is DGGITQSPKYLFRKEGQNVTLSCEQNLNHDAMYWYRQDPGQGLRLIYYSQIVNDFQKGDIAEGYSVSREKKESFPLTVTSAQKNPTAFYLCASSIGGLSYEQYFGPGTRLTVT.

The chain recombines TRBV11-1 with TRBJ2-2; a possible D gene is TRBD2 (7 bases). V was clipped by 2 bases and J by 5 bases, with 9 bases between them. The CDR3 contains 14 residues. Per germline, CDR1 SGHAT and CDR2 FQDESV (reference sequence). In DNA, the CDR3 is TGTGCCAGCAGCTTACGGGGGGCGACCGGGGAGCTGTTTTTT. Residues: CASSLRGATGELFF.

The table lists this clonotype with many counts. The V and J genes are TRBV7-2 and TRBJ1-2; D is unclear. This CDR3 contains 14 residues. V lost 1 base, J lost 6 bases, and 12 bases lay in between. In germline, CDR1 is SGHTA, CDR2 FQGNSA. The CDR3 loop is CASSLVGSPNGYTF. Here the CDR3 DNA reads TGTGCCAGCAGCTTAGTGGGCAGCCCTAATGGCTACACCTTC.

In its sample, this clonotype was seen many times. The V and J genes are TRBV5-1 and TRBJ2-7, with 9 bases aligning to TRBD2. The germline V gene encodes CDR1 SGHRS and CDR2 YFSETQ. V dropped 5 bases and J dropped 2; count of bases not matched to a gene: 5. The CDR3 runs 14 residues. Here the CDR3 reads CASRWTSEPYEQYF. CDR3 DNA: TGCGCCAGCAGGTGGACTAGCGAGCCCTACGAGCAGTACTTC.

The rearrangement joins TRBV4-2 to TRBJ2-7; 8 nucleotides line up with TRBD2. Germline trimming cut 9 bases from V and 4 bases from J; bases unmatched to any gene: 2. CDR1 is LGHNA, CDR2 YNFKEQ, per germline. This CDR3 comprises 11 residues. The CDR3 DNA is TGTGCCAGTCGGGGGGGATACGAGCAGTACTTC. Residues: CASRGGYEQYF.